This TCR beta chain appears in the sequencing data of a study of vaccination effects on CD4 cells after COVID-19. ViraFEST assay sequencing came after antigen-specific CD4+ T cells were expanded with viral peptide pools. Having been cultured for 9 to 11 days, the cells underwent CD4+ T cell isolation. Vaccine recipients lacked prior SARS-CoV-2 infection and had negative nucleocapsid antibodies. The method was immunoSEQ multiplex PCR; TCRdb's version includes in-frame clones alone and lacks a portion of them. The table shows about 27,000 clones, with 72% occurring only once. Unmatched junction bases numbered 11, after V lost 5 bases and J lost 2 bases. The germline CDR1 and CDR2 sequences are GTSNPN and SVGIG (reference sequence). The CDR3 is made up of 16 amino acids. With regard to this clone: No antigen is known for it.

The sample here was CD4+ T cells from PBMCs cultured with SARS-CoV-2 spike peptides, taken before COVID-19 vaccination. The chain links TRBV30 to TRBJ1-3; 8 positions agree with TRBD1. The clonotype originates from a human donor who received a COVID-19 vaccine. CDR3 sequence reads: CAWGRGRIITGNTIYF. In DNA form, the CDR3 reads TGTGCCTGGGGCAGGGGGCGGATAATAACTGGAAACACCATATATTTT.